A single sample gave rise to the 14 T cell receptor beta chains below, sequenced in a study of cytomegalovirus exposure and HLA in healthy donors. This PCR relied on a set of 60 Vbeta primers and 13 Jbeta primers. Sequenced by immunoSEQ multiplex PCR; TCRdb stores in-frame clones only, minus some. The repertoire has 60,000 to 70,000 clones, around 80% of them found once; the top ten carry approximately 9.7%. Sequenced sample: PBMCs. These receptors all come from a man in his forties in good health and CMV-seronegative.

This clone turned up a few times. The chain carries TRBV5-1 and TRBJ1-4; D not resolved. Germline assignment: CDR1 SGHRS and CDR2 YFSETQ. The CDR3 runs 15 residues. Deletions cut 2 bases from V and 5 bases from J, with 13 bases between. CDR3 in DNA: TGCGCCAGCAGCTTTGAAGGAGGAGGGAATGAAAAACTGTTTTTT. This translates into CASSFEGGGNEKLFF.

The J gene is TRBJ2-7, the V gene TRBV5-4, with 8 positions matching TRBD1. Per germline, CDR1 SGHNT and CDR2 YYREEE (reference sequence). With V trimmed by 5 bases and J by 0 bases, 7 bases remained unmatched. This CDR3 spans 15 amino acids. The CDR3 loop is CASRPGTGSSYEQYF. The CDR3 DNA is TGTGCCAGCAGACCCGGGACAGGTTCCTCCTACGAGCAGTACTTC.

CDR3 in DNA: TGTGCCAGCAGCTTCTTGGACAGTACCTACGAGCAGTACTTC. Amino acids: CASSFLDSTYEQYF. The rearrangement links TRBV7-8 to TRBJ2-7, with D maybe TRBD1 (6 bases). The V end was cut by 3 bases, the J end by 2 bases, with 11 bases between. The CDR3 spans 14 residues. The germline V gene has CDR1 SGHVS and CDR2 FQNEAQ.

V gene TRBV18 combines with J gene TRBJ2-2; the D is unclear. Per the germline V gene, CDR1 is KGHSH and CDR2 is LQKENI. The CDR3 is made up of 14 amino acids. V was clipped by 2 bases and J by 1 base, with 5 bases between them. CDR3 in amino acids: CASSPGQNTGELFF. The CDR3 DNA reads TGTGCCAGCTCACCAGGCCAGAACACCGGGGAGCTGTTTTTT.

V and J are TRBV18 and TRBJ1-5, with 7 nucleotides matching TRBD1. Per germline, CDR1 KGHSH and CDR2 LQKENI. Trimming took 4 bases from V and 2 from J; bases not matched to a gene: 2. The CDR3 has 14 amino acids. CDR3 sequence: CASSLGTGNQPQHF. Written as DNA, the CDR3 is TGTGCCAGCTCACTCGGGACAGGCAATCAGCCCCAGCATTTT.

This clone was seen once. CDR3 residues: CASSVAEEDGYTF. DNA of the CDR3: TGTGCCAGCAGCGTAGCGGAAGAGGATGGCTACACCTTC. J is TRBJ1-2 and V is TRBV9; D gene unclear. The CDR3 spans 13 residues. Germline loops: CDR1 SGDLS, CDR2 YYNGEE. V lost 0 bases to trimming and J lost 6 bases, with 9 bases between them.

The chain employs TRBV18 and TRBJ1-1; D ambiguous. This CDR3 has 15 amino acids. CDR1 KGHSH and CDR2 LQKENI come from the germline V gene. Trimming took 1 base from V and 0 from J, leaving 9 bases between them. CDR3 residues: CASSPRAGLNTEAFF. The CDR3 DNA sequence: TGTGCCAGCTCACCACGGGCAGGTCTGAACACTGAAGCTTTCTTT.

The rearrangement uses TRBV5-1 and TRBJ2-7, with 9 bases lining up with TRBD1. V lost 5 bases to trimming and J lost 5 bases; unmatched junction nucleotides: 8. The CDR3 sequence is 14 residues long. CDR1 SGHRS and CDR2 YFSETQ come from the germline V gene. CDR3 amino acids: CASSPPNRGHEQYF. The CDR3 nucleotides are TGCGCCAGCAGTCCCCCCAACAGGGGGCACGAGCAGTACTTC.

V gene TRBV9 combines with J gene TRBJ2-1; possible D gene TRBD2, 6 bases. Germline CDR1 is SGDLS and CDR2 is YYNGEE. The CDR3 runs 11 residues. The CDR3 DNA sequence: TGTGCTAGCGGAGTATACAATGAGCAGTTCTTC. Translation: CASGVYNEQFF. The entire variable domain, with the rest obtained from reference TRBV9 and TRBJ2-1, is as follows: DSGVTQTPKHLITATGQRVTLRCSPRSGDLSVYWYQQSLDQGLQFLIQYYNGEERAKGNILERFSAQQFPDLHSELNLSSLELGDSALYFCASGVYNEQFFGPGTRLTVL.

This chain links TRBV5-6 with TRBJ2-2; TRBD1 agrees at 7 bases. The CDR3 runs to 16 residues. V was pared by 6 bases and J by 5 bases, with 13 bases of the junction left unmatched. Germline values: CDR1 SGHDT, CDR2 YYEEEE. This CDR3 is CASTALGPRGTGELFF. CDR3 in DNA: TGTGCCAGCACCGCACTGGGACCCAGGGGGACCGGGGAGCTGTTTTTT.

The chain joins TRBV19 to TRBJ1-2; 9 bases map to TRBD1. CDR3 length equals 13 residues. Unmatched junction bases numbered 8, after V lost 9 bases and J lost 6 bases. Germline CDR1 is LNHDA and CDR2 is SQIVND (reference sequence). The CDR3 DNA reads as TGTGCCAGCTTCGGACAGGGGACGGATGGCTACACCTTC. It yields the protein CASFGQGTDGYTF.

This CDR3 reads CASTLGGTIQPLHF. Here the CDR3 DNA reads TGCGCCAGCACCCTCGGGGGAACCATTCAACCCCTCCACTTT. This chain connects TRBV5-1 to TRBJ1-6, with D maybe TRBD1 (5 bases). V lost 6 bases to trimming and J lost 12 bases, with 19 bases between them. Germline V gene sequence: CDR1 SGHRS, CDR2 YFSETQ. This CDR3 spans 14 amino acids.

Only one count was recorded for this clone. V usage is TRBV29-1 and J usage is TRBJ2-1, with 7 bases fitting TRBD2. This CDR3 contains 14 residues. Germline V gives CDR1 SQVTM, CDR2 ANQGSEA. The trim removed 7 bases at V and 0 bases at J, leaving 6 bases unmatched. The CDR3 loop reads CSALGGSSYNEQFF. In nucleotides, the CDR3 is TGCAGCGCGCTCGGGGGGAGCTCCTACAATGAGCAGTTCTTC.

This clone has only a few counts. The rearrangement links TRBV6-1 to TRBJ2-7; 9 nucleotides agree with TRBD2. V shed 7 bases and J 2 bases; nucleotides not matched to a gene: 6. There are 14 residues in the CDR3. Germline V gene sequence: CDR1 MNHNS, CDR2 SASEGT. The chain's CDR3 is CASTLAGEAYEQYF. In nucleotides, the CDR3 is TGTGCCAGCACATTAGCGGGGGAGGCCTACGAGCAGTACTTC.